The 17 T cell receptor beta chains below were found in one sample sequenced in a study of prognosis after radiotherapy for stage I lung cancer. TCR beta CDR3 amplification from genomic DNA was performed by two-round multiplex PCR. Gene-specific primers for each TRBV and TRBJ gene drove first-round PCR. TCRdb reanalysed the multiplex PCR reads using MiXCR and keeps one entry per CDR3 protein. Here the sample spans tens of thousands of distinct CDR3 sequences, about 37% being singletons. The sample consisted of PBMCs, taken before or after stereotactic body radiation therapy (not recorded which). The source of these receptors is a donor aged 50 or older with non-small cell lung cancer.

In this sample, this clonotype turned up many times. The V gene is TRBV7-9, the J gene TRBJ2-5; 8 positions match TRBD2. The CDR3 spans 16 residues. V was pared by 5 bases and J by 4 bases, with 12 bases of the junction left unmatched. Germline V gene sequence: CDR1 SEHNR, CDR2 FQNEAQ (reference sequence). CDR3 in amino acids: CASSRHHLGGGETQYF. In nucleotides, the CDR3 is TGTGCCAGCAGCCGCCACCACCTCGGGGGGGGAGAGACCCAGTACTTC.

The CDR3 here is CAWSAWSLLFF. The DNA of the CDR3 is TGTGCCTGGAGTGCATGGTCGTTGCTGTTTTTT. This chain joins TRBV30 and TRBJ2-2; D is unresolved. Trimming took 1 base from V and 13 from J, leaving 10 bases between them. CDR1 and CDR2 from the germline V gene are GTSNPN and SVGIG (reference sequence). The CDR3 is 11 amino acids. Supplemented by reference TRBV30 and TRBJ2-2, the full variable domain reads SQTIHQWPATLVQPVGSPLSLECTVEGTSNPNLYWYRQAAGRGLQLLFYSVGIGQISSEVPQNLSASRPQDRQFILSSKKLLLSDSGFYLCAWSAWSLLFFGEGSRLTVL.

This clonotype was found many times. This rearrangement joins TRBV9 to TRBJ1-2; a possible D gene is TRBD1 (5 bases). Germline CDR1 is SGDLS and CDR2 is YYNGEE. Trimming pared 0 bases from V and 4 bases from J, leaving 13 bases between. The CDR3 runs 15 residues. CDR3 protein: CASSVDGGPSYGYTF. The CDR3, as DNA: TGTGCCAGCAGCGTAGACGGGGGACCGAGCTATGGCTACACCTTC.

This clonotype was counted ten times or more. The CDR3 DNA reads as TGTGCCTGGAGTATTAAGACCTACGAGCAGTACTTC. Protein: CAWSIKTYEQYF. J is TRBJ2-7 and V is TRBV30; D ambiguous. Per germline, CDR1 GTSNPN and CDR2 SVGIG (reference sequence). V lost 2 bases, J lost 2 bases, and 7 bases lay in between. The CDR3 consists of 12 residues.

This clonotype was observed many times. The gene calls are TRBV2 and TRBJ2-1; 11 nucleotides line up with TRBD2. Germline V gene sequence: CDR1 SNHLY, CDR2 FYNNEI. The junction had 18 bases not matched to a gene; V was cut back by 6 bases and J by 11 bases. The CDR3 consists of 17 residues. The CDR3 loop reads CASRGTSGLTTMNKQFF. The CDR3 DNA is TGTGCCAGCAGAGGGACTAGCGGTTTAACAACAATGAATAAGCAGTTCTTC.

The sample holds many counts of this clonotype. The rearrangement links TRBV20-1 to TRBJ2-7; the match to TRBD2 covers 7 bases. Germline V gene data show CDR1 as DFQATT and CDR2 as SNEGSKA (reference sequence). Unmatched junction bases numbered 14, after V lost 5 bases and J lost 4 bases. There are 15 residues in the CDR3. Here the CDR3 DNA reads TGCAGTGCTGGATCCGCCCGGGACTACCGTTACGAGCAGTACTTC. This sequence encodes CSAGSARDYRYEQYF.

Ten or more counts support this clonotype. The CDR3 spells CSAPTPGRPFYGYTF. Here the CDR3 DNA reads TGCAGTGCTCCAACTCCGGGACGGCCGTTCTATGGCTACACCTTC. The chain uses TRBV20-1 and TRBJ1-2; possible D gene TRBD1, 5 bases. Trimming took 5 bases from V and 4 from J, leaving 20 bases between them. The CDR3 length is 15 residues. CDR1 and CDR2 from the germline V gene are DFQATT and SNEGSKA (reference sequence).

This clonotype was observed once. The chain has TRBV28 and TRBJ2-1, with a possible D match to TRBD1 (5 bases). The CDR3 is made up of 14 amino acids. The V end was cut by 3 bases, the J end by 2 bases, with 8 bases between. The germline gives CDR1 MDHEN, CDR2 SYDVKM. This CDR3 reads CASSLTAPYNEQFF. The CDR3 DNA sequence: TGTGCCAGCAGTTTGACAGCACCCTACAATGAGCAGTTCTTC.

Ten or more counts support this clonotype. This chain connects TRBV4-2 to TRBJ1-6; tentatively, D is TRBD1 (5 bases). The V end lost 4 bases, the J end lost 10 bases, and 20 bases lay between the germline ends. Per the germline V gene, CDR1 is LGHNA and CDR2 is YNFKEQ. The CDR3 loop spans 16 amino acids. The CDR3 sequence is CASSRIPGFNGSPLHF. For the CDR3, the DNA is TGTGCCAGCAGCCGTATACCAGGGTTCAATGGGTCACCCCTCCACTTT.

This clonotype is medium-sized within its sample. The chain has TRBV2 and TRBJ1-2; D call uncertain. This CDR3 spans 17 amino acids. Deletions cut 3 bases from V and 0 bases from J, with 17 bases between. Germline CDR1 is SNHLY and CDR2 is FYNNEI. Here the CDR3 DNA reads TGTGCCAGCAGTGATAGTGCGATGATAGGCCCTAACTATGGCTACACCTTC. Its protein product is CASSDSAMIGPNYGYTF. The whole variable domain, filled in from reference TRBV2 and TRBJ1-2, reads EPEVTQTPSHQVTQMGQEVILRCVPISNHLYFYWYRQILGQKVEFLVSFYNNEISEKSEIFDDQFSVERPDGSNFTLKIRSTKLEDSAMYFCASSDSAMIGPNYGYTFGSGTRLTVV.

Many counts were recorded for this clonotype. The chain's CDR3 is CASSGGQGSYEQYF. The CDR3 DNA follows: TGTGCCAGCAGCGGGGGACAGGGGTCCTACGAGCAGTACTTC. The chain has TRBV9 and TRBJ2-7, with TRBD1 matching over 10 bases. Trimming removed 3 bases from V and 1 base from J; junction bases left unmatched: 1. This CDR3 is 14 amino acids long. Germline CDR1 is SGDLS and CDR2 is YYNGEE.

The CDR3 here is CASSSKQGSREQYF. Here the CDR3 DNA reads TGTGCCAGCAGCTCGAAACAGGGTTCGAGGGAGCAGTACTTC. The V and J genes are TRBV5-4 and TRBJ2-7, with D perhaps matching TRBD1 (6 bases). Germline CDR1 reads SGHNT; CDR2 reads YYREEE (reference sequence). The CDR3 contains 14 residues. Trimming took 3 bases from V and 7 from J, leaving 17 bases between them.

This clonotype appeared many times. The chain couples TRBV2 to TRBJ2-1; D gene unclear. V lost 0 bases, J lost 13 bases, and 7 bases lay in between. The germline V gene encodes CDR1 SNHLY and CDR2 FYNNEI. The CDR3 length is 11 residues. The CDR3 region has the DNA TGTGCCAGCAGTGAAGCAACTCGCCAGTTCTTC. It codes for CASSEATRQFF.

This rearrangement joins TRBV5-4 to TRBJ1-2; TRBD1 is a possible D gene (5 bases). The CDR3 consists of 14 residues. Germline V gene data show CDR1 as SGHNT and CDR2 as YYREEE (reference sequence). V lost 2 bases, J lost 8 bases, and 16 bases lay in between. The CDR3 DNA reads TGTGCCAGCAGCTTAGGGGCCAGGTTATCGGGCTACACCTTC. As protein: CASSLGARLSGYTF.

Note on this clonotype: Being one base from a much bigger clone, this may be a read error. The CDR3 nucleotides read TGTGCCAGCAGTTCCAGGGGGCCGAACACTGAATCTTTCTTT. Protein: CASSSRGPNTESFF. The chain carries TRBV27 and TRBJ1-1, with 8 bases matching TRBD1. Germline V CDR1 and CDR2: MNHEY, SMNVEV (reference sequence). The CDR3 totals 14 residues.

The chain is built from TRBV10-3 and TRBJ2-1; D is ambiguous. The germline V and J ends were trimmed by 6 bases and 8 bases, with 20 bases remaining between them. The CDR3 runs to 15 residues. Per the germline V gene, CDR1 is ENHRY and CDR2 is SYGVKD. CDR3 DNA sequence: TGTGCCATCAGAGCTGGGATCTCGCGTCACGATGAGCAGTTCTTC. It yields the protein CAIRAGISRHDEQFF.

Of note for this clonotype: A far bigger clonotype differs at one base, so this is likely a read error. The CDR3 coding sequence is TGTGCCAGCAGCTTAGGGGTCCATAACACAGATACGCAGTATTTT. Its protein product is CASSLGVHNTDTQYF. This sequence joins TRBV7-9 and TRBJ2-3; no clear D. V dropped 1 base and J dropped 2 bases, with 10 bases sitting between them. The CDR3 is 15 residues long. Germline loops: CDR1 SEHNR, CDR2 FQNEAQ (reference sequence).